This TCR beta chain was identified in a study of early T cells in non-severe SARS-CoV-2 infection. CDR3 size: 14 residues. Germline lookup yields CDR1 SGHVS and CDR2 FQNEAQ. V lost 1 base, J lost 5 bases, and 11 bases lay in between. Each CDR3 protein gets one entry after TCRdb re-called the 5' RACE reads with MiXCR. The sample gives about 71,000 distinct CDR3 sequences, more than 12% of which show up once; 3.5% to 5% is in the top ten. There are a few counts of this clonotype. The clonotype was recovered from an adult who was a healthcare worker with PCR-confirmed SARS-CoV-2 infection or an uninfected control (not recorded which). The V and J genes are TRBV7-8 and TRBJ1-1; D unclear. The source was whole blood, collected at baseline. The DNA of the CDR3 is TGTGCCAGCAGCTTAGAAATGACGGCTACTGAAGCTTTCTTT. It encodes CASSLEMTATEAFF.